The T cell receptor beta chain described here comes from a study of shared clonotypes between healthy human individuals. Germline loops: CDR1 SNHLY, CDR2 FYNNEI. CDR3 size: 12 residues. The ends were cut back, 7 bases at V and 4 bases at J, with 11 bases in the middle. TCRdb's table, derived via immunoSEQ multiplex PCR, lists solely in-frame clones and lacks some. The profile shows around 940,000 clones, approximately 80% of them singletons. This chain connects TRBV2 to TRBJ2-7; unclear D gene. The specimen sequenced was memory CD4+ T cells sorted from blood. Subset here: CD45RA-negative fraction. The receptor's source is a man younger than 30 in good health. CDR3 in amino acids: CASTVEGYEQYF. The CDR3 DNA is TGTGCCAGCACCGTGGAAGGGTACGAGCAGTACTTC.